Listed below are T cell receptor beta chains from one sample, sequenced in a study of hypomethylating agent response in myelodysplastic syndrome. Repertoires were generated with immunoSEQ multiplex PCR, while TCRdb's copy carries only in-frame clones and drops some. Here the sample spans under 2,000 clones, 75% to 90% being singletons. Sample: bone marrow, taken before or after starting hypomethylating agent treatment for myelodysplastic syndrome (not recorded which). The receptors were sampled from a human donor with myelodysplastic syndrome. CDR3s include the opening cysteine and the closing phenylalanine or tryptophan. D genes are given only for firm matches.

CDR3aa: CASSPRTLSTDTQYF; CDR3nt: TGTGCCAGCAGCCCAAGGACCCTTAGCACAGATACGCAGTATTTT; j_gene: TRBJ2-3; d_gene: .; v_gene: TRBV5-5
CDR3aa: CASSVGGGRGTEAFF; CDR3nt: TGCGCCAGCAGCGTTGGAGGGGGCAGGGGTACTGAAGCTTTCTTT; j_gene: TRBJ1-1; d_gene: TRBD1; v_gene: TRBV5-1
CDR3aa: CASSVRWDAGTQDTQYF; CDR3nt: TGTGCCAGCAGCGTACGCTGGGACGCCGGGACCCAAGATACGCAGTATTTT; j_gene: TRBJ2-3; d_gene: .; v_gene: TRBV11-2
CDR3aa: CSADVLRNEQFF; CDR3nt: TGCAGCGCTGACGTTCTACGCAATGAGCAGTTCTTC; j_gene: TRBJ2-1; d_gene: .; v_gene: TRBV29-1
CDR3aa: CASSIGGSGGGYTF; CDR3nt: TGTGCCAGTAGTATCGGCGGCAGCGGGGGAGGCTACACCTTC; j_gene: TRBJ1-2; d_gene: .; v_gene: TRBV19
CDR3aa: CASSPISGGEGNSYNEQFF; CDR3nt: TGTGCCAGCAGCCCTATATCGGGGGGGGAGGGGAATTCCTACAATGAGCAGTTCTTC; j_gene: TRBJ2-1; d_gene: TRBD2; v_gene: TRBV7-9
CDR3aa: CASSPSSANYGYTF; CDR3nt: TGCGCCAGCAGCCCCTCCAGTGCTAACTATGGCTACACCTTC; j_gene: TRBJ1-2; d_gene: .; v_gene: TRBV4-1
CDR3aa: CASSETGVQPQHF; CDR3nt: TGTGCCAGCAGTGAGACGGGGGTCCAGCCCCAGCATTTT; j_gene: TRBJ1-5; d_gene: .; v_gene: TRBV2
CDR3aa: CASSRQGWGISSNQPQHF; CDR3nt: TGTGCCAGCAGTCGACAGGGATGGGGGATATCGAGCAATCAGCCCCAGCATTTT; j_gene: TRBJ1-5; d_gene: TRBD1; v_gene: TRBV5-6
CDR3aa: CASSSNRQGGHEAFF; CDR3nt: TGTGCCAGCAGTTCCAATCGACAGGGGGGCCATGAAGCTTTCTTT; j_gene: TRBJ1-1; d_gene: TRBD1; v_gene: TRBV28